This TCR beta chain came from a study of T cells in Graves' hyperthyroidism and ophthalmopathy. Regarding the study as a whole: Blood also contained most expanded thyroid clonotypes above 0.001.

Amplification yielded TCR beta CDR3 regions, with RNA transcripts as the source. Researchers ran a first-round RT-PCR on the TCR CDR3 using the HTBI primer set. TCRdb reprocessed the multiplex PCR reads via MiXCR and lists one record per CDR3 protein. The sample has 390,000 or so distinct CDR3 sequences, over 12% seen once. Those patients with uncontrolled infection, other autoimmune disease, pregnancy or lactation were excluded. Diagnoses rested on clinical symptoms, serum thyroxine and TRAb, thyroid ultrasound and orbital computed tomography. As for this clonotype: As yet, its antigen is unknown.

Material: blood. This clonotype was sampled from a man younger than 30 with Graves' ophthalmopathy.

The CDR3 coding sequence is TGTGCCAGCTCACTCACGGGCGCGGATGGGGGCTACACCTTC. Translation gives CASSLTGADGGYTF. This chain joins TRBV18 and TRBJ1-2; D remains unclear. The V gene's germline CDR1 is KGHSH and CDR2 LQKENI. The germline V and J ends were trimmed by 4 bases and 8 bases, with 17 bases remaining between them. CDR3 length equals 14 residues.